The source of this T cell receptor (beta chain) is a study of technical replicates of blood from a few donors. V dropped 6 bases and J dropped 8; count of bases not matched to a gene: 11. Germline V gene lookup returns CDR1 LNHDA and CDR2 SQIVND (reference sequence). The CDR3 has 15 amino acids. Using immunoSEQ multiplex PCR, the repertoire was profiled, and TCRdb retains in-frame clones only, with some absent. The sample contains about 88,000 clones, about 90% of which appear only once. The sample was T cells isolated from PBMCs. This rearrangement joins TRBV19 to TRBJ1-2; 11 bases map to TRBD1. The sequence came from a human donor in good health. The CDR3 DNA reads TGTGCCAGTAGGGCACTAGGACAGGGGGCGTTCGGCTACACCTTC. This encodes CASRALGQGAFGYTF.